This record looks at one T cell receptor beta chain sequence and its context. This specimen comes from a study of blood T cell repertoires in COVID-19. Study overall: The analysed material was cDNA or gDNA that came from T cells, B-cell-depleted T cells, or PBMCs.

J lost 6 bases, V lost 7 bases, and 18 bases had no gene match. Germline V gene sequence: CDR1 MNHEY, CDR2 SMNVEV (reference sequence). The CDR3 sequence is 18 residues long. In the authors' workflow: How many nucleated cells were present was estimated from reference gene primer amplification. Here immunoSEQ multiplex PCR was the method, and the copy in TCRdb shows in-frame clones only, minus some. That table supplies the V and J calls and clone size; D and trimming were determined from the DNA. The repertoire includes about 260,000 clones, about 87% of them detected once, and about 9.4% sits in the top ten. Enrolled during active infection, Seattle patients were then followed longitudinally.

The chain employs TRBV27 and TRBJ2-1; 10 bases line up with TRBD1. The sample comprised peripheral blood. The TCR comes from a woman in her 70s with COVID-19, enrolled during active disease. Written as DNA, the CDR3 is TGTGCCAGCACCCGGCGGTCTTTAGGGACAGGGGAACCCAATGAGCAGTTCTTC. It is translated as CASTRRSLGTGEPNEQFF.